The present entry profiles one T cell receptor (beta chain) with its context. What this receptor recognizes is not known. No base-level quality is on record; no much larger clone is a single base apart. The junction shows trimming of 4 bases on V and 4 bases on J, and the gene matches do not reach 5 bases of it. The CDR3 holds 14 amino acids from the cysteine to the phenylalanine. Here the CDR3 DNA is all that survives: 42 bases in frame from base 1. This sample was included in a study of CD8+CD57+ T cells in acquired aplastic anemia (dated by TCRdb to between 2017 and 2018). Looking at the study overall: On average, sorted CD4+ and CD8+ cells yielded around 3.5 ug of extracted DNA, with a range of roughly 0.17 to 27.4 ug. CD8+CD57+ expansion was defined as frequency above the mean frequency observed in healthy subjects. Overall study outcomes, separate from this receptor: No significant difference in CD8+ Simpson's diversity was found between patients and healthy controls (P=0.060). Fewer than 35 CD8+ CDR3 sequences were found to be shared between patients and controls, but these sequences appeared to be highly expressed in patients and within the immunodominant clones of the patients.

Profiling of TCR beta VDJ combinations and CDR3 sequences used genomic DNA as the template. An Illumina HiSeq 2000 was the platform used for TCR repertoire sequencing. Processing in the source paper ran as follows. TRBV/TRBJ rearrangement plots, CDR3 size and DJ length profiles, and Simpson's diversity index were used to evaluate the repertoires. The most abundant DNA sequence in the deep sequencing data was taken as the immunodominant clone. CDR3 amino acid sequences were screened for sharing across subjects and compared with published repertoires and the VDJdb database. TCRdb redid the processing of the public reads, applying fastp at Q25 and MiXCR, and retained in-frame beta chains. Entries are consolidated by CDR3 protein sequence, retaining the most common genes and DNA. The V and J calls reflect TCRdb's pipeline rather than the authors' work. This sample comprises fewer than 200,000 distinct CDR3 sequences, roughly two thirds of them detected only once. About 50% of the sample belongs to the ten largest clones.

Expansion of CD8+CD57+ cells had been shown by flow cytometry in the patients chosen for sequencing. All patients had severe acquired aplastic anemia diagnosed by International Study of Aplastic Anemia and Agranulocytosis and Camitta criteria. At the time blood was sampled, none of the patients had received any therapy. TCR repertoires of sorted CD4+ and CD8+ blood T cells from severe aplastic anemia patients and healthy subjects were deep-sequenced in the study. Patients were enrolled in the USA under clinicaltrials.gov protocols 00001620, 01623167, 00001397, 00071045, 00081523 and 00961064. Ficoll-Paque density gradient centrifugation was used to isolate peripheral blood mononuclear cells. Before DNA extraction, CD4+ and CD8+ T cells were sorted by FACS or by magnetic beads.

The TCR was taken from a human donor with aplastic anemia. Sequenced material: sorted CD4+, CD8+, or CD8+CD57+ T cells (not recorded which) from PBMCs. The chain employs TRBV12-3 or TRBV12-4 and TRBJ2-7, with 9 middle bases fitting TRBD1. The DNA reads as follows: TGTGCCAGCAGTTGGACAGGGGTACGATACGAGCAGTACTTC. Translated, this is CASSWTGVRYEQYF.